This TCR beta chain was found in a study of T cell changes during pregnancy in multiple sclerosis. Libraries were prepared by immunoSEQ multiplex PCR; TCRdb keeps only in-frame clonotypes and omits some of them. The table shows approximately 40,000 clones, with more than 85% occurring only once. The CDR3 length is 15 residues. Trimming pared 1 base from V and 3 bases from J, leaving 12 bases between. Germline CDR1 and CDR2: MNHNS and SASEGT. This chain connects TRBV6-1 to TRBJ2-5; no definite D call. Material: CD8+ T cells from peripheral blood mononuclear cells, obtained in the third trimester of pregnancy. The receptor was derived from a female donor with multiple sclerosis, enrolled in a pregnancy study. The CDR3 DNA reads TGTGCCAGCAGTGAAGTATTGGGCAGTGAAGAGACCCAGTACTTC. This codes for CASSEVLGSEETQYF.